This T cell receptor (beta chain) emerged from a study of cytomegalovirus exposure and HLA in healthy donors. Amplification used 60 Vbeta primers and 13 Jbeta primers. Produced via immunoSEQ multiplex PCR; TCRdb's table is partial and in-frame only. This table has fewer than 250,000 clones, approximately 80% appearing once. Germline V CDR1 and CDR2: SGHTS, YDEGEE. With V trimmed by 2 bases and J by 5 bases, 2 bases remained unmatched. CDR3 size: 13 residues. This chain connects TRBV5-8 to TRBJ2-5; TRBD1 agrees at 8 bases. The sequencing input was PBMCs. The sequence came from a woman aged 50 to 60 in good health and CMV-seropositive. CDR3: CASSFRGRETQYF. In DNA, the CDR3 is TGTGCCAGCAGCTTCAGGGGGCGGGAGACCCAGTACTTC. The complete variable domain, with remaining parts taken from reference TRBV5-8 and TRBJ2-5, reads EAGVTQSPTHLIKTRGQQATLRCSPISGHTSVYWYQQALGLGLQFLLWYDEGEERNRGNFPPRFSGRQFPNYSSELNVNALELEDSALYLCASSFRGRETQYFGPGTRLLVL.